The 26 T cell receptor beta chains reported below all come from one sample, sequenced in a study of long-term antiretroviral therapy in people with HIV. Survey level was the resolution at which the v3.0 immunoSEQ assay ran. Clones were sequenced by immunoSEQ multiplex PCR, and TCRdb holds only the in-frame ones, with some missing. Of roughly 40,000 clones listed, around 85% are singletons. This specimen was unsorted PBMCs, taken 3.1 years after starting antiretroviral therapy. The source of these receptors is a woman in her fifties or sixties with HIV.

The chain links TRBV2 to TRBJ2-7; 9 bases map to TRBD1. The CDR3 has 14 residues. CDR1 and CDR2 (germline): SNHLY, FYNNEI. V shed 4 bases, J shed 4 bases, and the junction held 5 bases outside the gene matches. CDR3 bases: TGTGCCAGCAGTGGGACAGGGGTGAGGTACGAGCAGTACTTC. As protein: CASSGTGVRYEQYF. The full variable domain, in which reference TRBV2 and TRBJ2-7 provide the parts outside the CDR3, is EPEVTQTPSHQVTQMGQEVILRCVPISNHLYFYWYRQILGQKVEFLVSFYNNEISEKSEIFDDQFSVERPDGSNFTLKIRSTKLEDSAMYFCASSGTGVRYEQYFGPGTRLTVT.

The genes are TRBV6-1 and TRBJ1-1, with no clear D. Trimming removed 5 bases at V and 11 bases at J, with 24 bases between. CDR1 and CDR2 (germline): MNHNS, SASEGT. This CDR3 has 15 amino acids. In DNA, the CDR3 is TGTGCCAGCAGTTCCGCGGGTGCATCCCCTTTGGGGGCTTTCTTT. Protein product: CASSSAGASPLGAFF.

CDR3 amino acids: CASSQGGGFQYF. Here the CDR3 DNA reads TGTGCCAGCAGCCAAGGAGGGGGCTTCCAGTACTTC. This chain joins TRBV6-6 and TRBJ2-7; D might be TRBD1 (7 bases). The CDR3 has 12 amino acids. The V and J ends lost 6 bases and 10 bases respectively, with 16 bases between them. CDR1 MNHNY and CDR2 SVGAGI come from the germline V gene (reference sequence).

CDR3 bases: TGTGCCAGCAGCCGAGGGACAGCTTACAATCAGCCCCAGCATTTT. This translates into CASSRGTAYNQPQHF. This chain joins TRBV5-6 and TRBJ1-5, with 7 bases identical to TRBD1. Germline CDR1 is SGHDT and CDR2 is YYEEEE. V was pared by 4 bases and J by 3 bases, with 7 bases of the junction left unmatched. This CDR3 region has 15 residues.

This sequence joins TRBV7-9 and TRBJ2-7; 12 positions agree with TRBD2. This CDR3 is 14 amino acids long. Germline trimming cut 5 bases from V and 2 bases from J; bases unmatched to any gene: 1. The V gene's germline CDR1 is SEHNR and CDR2 FQNEAQ (reference sequence). The CDR3 spells CASSPSGGAYEQYF. The CDR3, as DNA: TGTGCCAGCAGCCCTAGCGGGGGGGCCTACGAGCAGTACTTC.

The chain joins TRBV19 to TRBJ1-1; tentative D call: TRBD1 (6 bases). Germline V CDR1 and CDR2: LNHDA, SQIVND (reference sequence). Trimming cost V 5 bases and J 1 base, with 17 bases left between them. The CDR3 runs to 16 residues. Written as DNA, the CDR3 is TGTGCCAGTAGTTACGGGACACCAGATGCGAACACTGAAGCTTTCTTT. This gives the protein CASSYGTPDANTEAFF.

The chain uses TRBV29-1 and TRBJ2-3; 12 bases fit TRBD2. Germline CDR1 reads SQVTM; CDR2 reads ANQGSEA. Trimming at V came to 3 bases and at J to 6 bases, leaving 7 bases not matched to a gene. This CDR3 region has 15 residues. In DNA form, the CDR3 reads TGCAGCGTTGATGGACTAGCGGGGCGGGGGGATACGCAGTATTTT. Its translation: CSVDGLAGRGDTQYF.

The chain employs TRBV6-5 and TRBJ1-4; 8 positions match TRBD1. The CDR3 runs 15 residues. Germline assignment: CDR1 MNHEY and CDR2 SVGAGI. The V segment lost 6 bases and the J segment 3 bases; nucleotides outside the gene matches: 6. CDR3 sequence (DNA): TGTGCCAGCAGCGCCAGGGGGCTGGCTAATGAAAAACTGTTTTTT. Encoded protein: CASSARGLANEKLFF.

This clone has just a few counts. The chain has TRBV5-1 and TRBJ1-6; D gene unclear. V gave up 0 bases and J gave up 5 bases, with 6 bases separating them. Germline lookup yields CDR1 SGHRS and CDR2 YFSETQ. This CDR3 region has 14 residues. The chain's CDR3 is CASSLVEDNSPLHF. The CDR3 DNA reads TGCGCCAGCAGCTTGGTAGAGGATAATTCACCCCTCCACTTT.

This chain connects TRBV13 to TRBJ2-5, with TRBD1 as a possible D gene (6 bases). The CDR3 consists of 13 residues. The germline V gene has CDR1 PRHDT and CDR2 FYEKMQ (reference sequence). V dropped 0 bases and J dropped 4 bases, with 6 bases sitting between them. The CDR3 DNA follows: TGTGCCAGCAGCTTAGGCAGGGGAGAGACCCAGTACTTC. This sequence encodes CASSLGRGETQYF.

This chain connects TRBV7-9 to TRBJ2-5; tentative D call: TRBD2 (6 bases). The V gene lost 4 bases and the J gene lost 7 bases, with 13 bases spanning the gap. Germline assignment: CDR1 SEHNR and CDR2 FQNEAQ (reference sequence). The CDR3 spans 13 residues. The CDR3 here is CASSSEGSVTQYF. CDR3 nucleotide sequence: TGTGCCAGCAGCTCGGAGGGCAGCGTGACCCAGTACTTC.

V is TRBV6-1 and J is TRBJ1-3, with D unclear. CDR1 MNHNS and CDR2 SASEGT come from the germline V gene. The CDR3 sequence is 11 residues long. Trimming removed 7 bases at V and 4 bases at J, with 5 bases between. CDR3 in amino acids: CASTLGNTIYF. The CDR3 region has the DNA TGTGCCAGCACACTCGGAAACACCATATATTTT.

The CDR3 DNA reads as TGTGCCAGCAGTTACTCTTACAGGGAGAAATACAATGAGCAGTTCTTC. Its translation: CASSYSYREKYNEQFF. This rearrangement joins TRBV6-5 to TRBJ2-1; D perhaps matches TRBD1 (6 bases). This CDR3 is 16 amino acids long. Germline V gives CDR1 MNHEY, CDR2 SVGAGI. The ends were cut back, 0 bases at V and 4 bases at J, with 13 bases in the middle.

This clone came up once. J is TRBJ2-2 and V is TRBV9; 9 bases agree with TRBD1. J lost 5 bases, V lost 5 bases, and 4 bases had no gene match. Germline CDR1 and CDR2: SGDLS and YYNGEE. The CDR3 sequence is 14 residues long. The CDR3 sequence is CASSRTGDTGELFF. The CDR3 DNA reads as TGTGCCAGCAGTAGGACAGGGGATACCGGGGAGCTGTTTTTT.

This chain uses TRBV4-2 with TRBJ1-6, with 10 bases aligning to TRBD1. Germline V lookup: CDR1 LGHNA, CDR2 YNFKEQ. The CDR3 loop spans 15 amino acids. The trim removed 0 bases at V and 9 bases at J, leaving 2 bases unmatched. The DNA of the CDR3 is TGTGCCAGCAGCCAAGAGGACAGGGGGGCTTCACCCCTCCACTTT. Encoded protein: CASSQEDRGASPLHF.

V gene TRBV13 combines with J gene TRBJ1-1; D not certain. The V end lost 2 bases, the J end lost 6 bases, and 7 bases lay between the germline ends. Per the germline V gene, CDR1 is PRHDT and CDR2 is FYEKMQ (reference sequence). The CDR3 spans 12 residues. CDR3 region: CASSLTTAEAFF. The CDR3 region has the DNA TGTGCCAGCAGCTTAACCACCGCTGAAGCTTTCTTT.

V usage is TRBV5-5 and J usage is TRBJ2-3, with D possibly being TRBD2 (6 bases). Per the germline V gene, CDR1 is SGHKS and CDR2 is YYEKEE (reference sequence). The CDR3 spans 15 residues. The germline V and J ends were trimmed by 2 bases and 0 bases, with 10 bases remaining between them. This chain's CDR3 is CASSFTSPSTDTQYF. The CDR3 DNA sequence: TGTGCCAGCAGCTTCACTAGCCCTAGCACAGATACGCAGTATTTT.

This sequence joins TRBV10-3 and TRBJ2-7; D might be TRBD1 (6 bases). CDR3 size: 11 residues. The germline CDR1 and CDR2 sequences are ENHRY and SYGVKD. Between the trimmed V and J ends, which lost 10 bases and 8 bases, there was a span of 15 bases. This CDR3 is CATDTGDKQYF. Written as DNA, the CDR3 is TGTGCCACGGACACTGGGGACAAGCAGTACTTC.

The V and J genes are TRBV7-2 and TRBJ2-6; D remains unclear. The CDR3 spans 15 residues. Trimming removed 5 bases from V and 4 bases from J, with 12 bases in between. Germline assignment: CDR1 SGHTA and CDR2 FQGNSA. This CDR3 reads CASSREISGANVLTF. The CDR3, as DNA: TGTGCCAGCAGCCGAGAGATCTCCGGGGCCAACGTCCTGACTTTC.

This clone has only one observation. The rearrangement links TRBV5-1 to TRBJ2-2; 11 nucleotides agree with TRBD2. Trimming removed 1 base from V and 4 bases from J; junction bases left unmatched: 3. There are 16 residues in the CDR3. CDR1 SGHRS and CDR2 YFSETQ come from the germline V gene. The CDR3 region is CASSLRLAGITGELFF. The DNA of the CDR3 is TGCGCCAGCAGCTTGAGACTAGCGGGGATCACCGGGGAGCTGTTTTTT.

A note on this clone: Germline is not matched at one junction end, which may reflect a read error. The chain combines TRBV7-2 with TRBJ2-3, with 9 positions matching TRBD2. The germline gives CDR1 SGHTA, CDR2 FQGNSA. The CDR3 is made up of 13 amino acids. The CDR3 is CASSLVPSGEKNF. The CDR3 region has the DNA TGTGCCAGCAGCTTAGTCCCTAGCGGGGAGAAAAATTTT. Using reference TRBV7-2 and TRBJ2-3 for the parts outside the CDR3, the full variable domain is GAGVSQSPSNKVTEKGKDVELRCDPISGHTALYWYRQSLGQGLEFLIYFQGNSAPDKSGLPSDRFSAERTGGSVSTLTIQRTQQEDSAVYLCASSLVPSGEKNFGPGTRLTVL.

The rearrangement links TRBV29-1 to TRBJ2-4; TRBD2 agrees at 7 bases. CDR1 is SQVTM, CDR2 ANQGSEA, per germline. The CDR3 loop spans 15 amino acids. V lost 4 bases and J lost 1; bases outside the gene matches: 7. The CDR3 DNA is TGCAGCGTTGGGTGGGGGGGTAACGCCAAAAACATTCAGTACTTC. This codes for CSVGWGGNAKNIQYF.

The V and J genes are TRBV23-1 and TRBJ1-4; D may be TRBD1 (5 bases). TRBV23-1 is an ORF, and what it does is uncertain. The V end lost 8 bases, the J end lost 8 bases, and 12 bases lay between the germline ends. The CDR3 runs to 12 residues. CDR3 region: CASHLGPEKLFF. CDR3 bases: TGCGCCAGCCACTTGGGGCCCGAAAAACTGTTTTTT.

A single count supports this clone. The V call is TRBV7-8, the J call TRBJ2-5; possible D gene TRBD1, 5 bases. CDR3 length: 13 residues. Trimming shortened V by 5 bases and J by 2 bases, and 9 bases separated the two germline ends. Germline values: CDR1 SGHVS, CDR2 FQNEAQ. The CDR3 sequence: CASSLRVQETQYF. DNA for the CDR3: TGTGCCAGCAGCCTCAGGGTTCAAGAGACCCAGTACTTC.

The chain recombines TRBV6-4 with TRBJ2-5, with D possibly called TRBD1 or TRBD2 (5 bases each). Germline V gives CDR1 MRHNA, CDR2 SNTAGT. CDR3 length equals 21 residues. V lost 0 bases and J 0 bases, leaving 26 bases between the germline ends. In nucleotides, the CDR3 is TGTGCCAGCAGTGACTCTGGGCCTCTGGGGCTAGCCACTTTGTACCAAGAGACCCAGTACTTC. Its protein is CASSDSGPLGLATLYQETQYF.

Turning to this clone: The same CDR3 can be traced to other DNA sequences in this sample. The J gene is TRBJ2-5, the V gene TRBV5-5, with D unresolved. V lost 1 base to trimming and J lost 1 base, with 8 bases between them. Germline V lookup: CDR1 SGHKS, CDR2 YYEKEE (reference sequence). There are 14 residues in the CDR3. CDR3 residues: CASSLSPAQETQYF. CDR3 DNA: TGTGCCAGCAGCTTGTCTCCAGCCCAAGAGACCCAGTACTTC. The full variable domain, its missing parts supplied by reference TRBV5-5 and TRBJ2-5, is DAGVTQSPTHLIKTRGQQVTLRCSPISGHKSVSWYQQVLGQGPQFIFQYYEKEERGRGNFPDRFSARQFPNYSSELNVNALLLGDSALYLCASSLSPAQETQYFGPGTRLLVL.